The source of this TCR beta chain is a study of radiotherapy plus CTLA-4 blockade in lung cancer. Here immunoSEQ multiplex PCR was the method, and the copy in TCRdb shows in-frame clones only, minus some. The sample records 60,000 to 70,000 clones, about 85% being singletons. Chemo-refractory metastatic non-small-cell lung cancer patients were treated with focal radiation plus CTLA-4 blockade with ipilimumab. Here the sequenced sample was peripheral blood, taken from a patient treated with radiotherapy plus ipilimumab. This TCR was recovered from a human donor with non-small cell lung cancer who had a partial response to radiotherapy plus ipilimumab.

The CDR3 protein is CASSPTGSYEQYF. The CDR3 DNA reads as TGTGCCAGCTCACCGACAGGTTCCTACGAGCAGTACTTC. This sequence joins TRBV18 and TRBJ2-7, with D possibly TRBD1 on 6 matching bases. Germline-derived CDR1 and CDR2 are KGHSH and LQKENI. V lost 3 bases, J lost 1 base, and 7 bases lay in between. CDR3 length: 13 amino acids. Full variable domain (remainder filled in from reference TRBV18 and TRBJ2-7): NAGVMQNPRHLVRRRGQEARLRCSPMKGHSHVYWYRQLPEEGLKFMVYLQKENIIDESGMPKERFSAEFPKEGPSILRIQQVVRGDSAAYFCASSPTGSYEQYFGPGTRLTVT.